The next 30 T cell receptor beta chains were all read from a single sample in a study of neurological immune-mediated disorders. MiXCR was run by TCRdb on the 5' RACE reads, yielding one entry per CDR3 protein. The sample shows roughly 30,000 distinct CDR3 sequences, around 5.9% of them seen only once. Sequences were obtained from CD4+ T cells from blood. The receptor set was obtained from a woman in her fifties or sixties in good health.

This clonotype was recorded at least ten times. The CDR3 spells CSARFWGATNEKLFF. The DNA of the CDR3 is TGCAGTGCTAGATTCTGGGGGGCAACTAATGAAAAACTGTTTTTT. This chain connects TRBV20-1 to TRBJ1-4, with D possibly TRBD1 on 5 matching bases. CDR1 is DFQATT, CDR2 SNEGSKA, per germline (reference sequence). The CDR3 is made up of 15 amino acids. Trimming removed 2 bases from V and 0 bases from J, with 10 bases in between.

Judged by abundance, this clonotype is medium-sized. The genes are TRBV5-1 and TRBJ1-1; 11 bases line up with TRBD1. The CDR3 has 20 residues. The ends lost 2 bases at V and 1 base at J; junction bases unmatched: 16. CDR1 and CDR2 (germline): SGHRS, YFSETQ. This CDR3 reads CASSFSGQGAAFQKNTEAFF. CDR3 DNA: TGCGCCAGCAGCTTTTCTGGACAGGGGGCTGCTTTCCAGAAGAACACTGAAGCTTTCTTT.

This clonotype was observed at least ten times. The J gene is TRBJ1-1, the V gene TRBV18; TRBD1 matches 8 bases. Trimming removed 3 bases from V and 1 base from J; junction bases left unmatched: 4. Germline CDR1 KGHSH, CDR2 LQKENI. The CDR3 extends over 15 amino acids. Here the CDR3 DNA reads TGTGCCAGCTCACCCTCTGGACAGGGGAACACTGAAGCTTTCTTT. It specifies CASSPSGQGNTEAFF. Combining the CDR3 with reference TRBV18 and TRBJ1-1 gives the whole variable domain NAGVMQNPRHLVRRRGQEARLRCSPMKGHSHVYWYRQLPEEGLKFMVYLQKENIIDESGMPKERFSAEFPKEGPSILRIQQVVRGDSAAYFCASSPSGQGNTEAFFGQGTRLTVV.

Many counts were recorded for this clonotype. The V and J genes are TRBV6-6 and TRBJ1-4; 9 nucleotides line up with TRBD1. The CDR3 consists of 16 residues. V dropped 2 bases and J dropped 7; count of bases not matched to a gene: 8. The germline CDR1 and CDR2 sequences are MNHNY and SVGAGI (reference sequence). CDR3 amino acids: CASSYRGQGLFEKLFF. The CDR3 DNA sequence: TGTGCCAGCAGTTACCGGGGACAGGGCCTCTTTGAAAAACTGTTTTTT.

V and J are TRBV10-3 and TRBJ1-6; TRBD1 matches 8 bases. The J segment lost 15 bases and the V segment lost 10 bases, leaving 14 bases of the junction unmatched. The CDR3 consists of 13 residues. CDR1 and CDR2 from the germline V gene are ENHRY and SYGVKD. The CDR3 DNA is TGTGCCACAAGGGCCTCGGACAGGGCCCGCCTCCACTTT. It yields the protein CATRASDRARLHF.

This clonotype was seen repeatedly, ten times or more. The CDR3 sequence is CASSESSYEQYF. In DNA, the CDR3 is TGTGCCAGTAGTGAGAGCTCCTACGAGCAGTACTTC. The chain couples TRBV19 to TRBJ2-7; no definite D call. Germline V CDR1 and CDR2: LNHDA, SQIVND (reference sequence). The CDR3 sequence is 12 residues long. The V and J ends lost 5 bases and 0 bases respectively, with 5 bases between them.

The sample holds many counts of this clonotype. The chain links TRBV24-1 to TRBJ1-1; 8 nucleotides align to TRBD1. The CDR3 spans 13 residues. Germline assignment: CDR1 KGHDR and CDR2 SFDVKD. The J segment lost 1 base and the V segment lost 7 bases, leaving 1 base of the junction unmatched. Written as DNA, the CDR3 is TGTGCCACCAGGGACAGGGCGAACACTGAAGCTTTCTTT. Its translation is CATRDRANTEAFF.

This clonotype was seen at least ten times. This chain uses TRBV4-3 with TRBJ2-7; D is undetermined. This CDR3 spans 15 amino acids. Trimming removed 2 bases from V and 2 bases from J, with 13 bases in between. Germline V CDR1 and CDR2: LGHNA, YSLEER. CDR3 amino acids: CASSQRTAGPYEQYF. The DNA for the CDR3 is TGCGCCAGCAGCCAACGTACGGCAGGACCCTACGAGCAGTACTTC.

This clonotype came up many times. The J gene is TRBJ1-1, the V gene TRBV7-6; tentatively, D is TRBD1 (5 bases). V shed 3 bases and J shed 10 bases, with 18 bases lying between them. Germline loops: CDR1 SGHVS, CDR2 FNYEAQ. The CDR3 sequence is 14 residues long. The CDR3 DNA reads as TGTGCCAGCAGCTTGGGGACCGACCCGTCGGCAGCTTTCTTT. This gives the protein CASSLGTDPSAAFF.

This clonotype was counted many times. V gene TRBV4-3 combines with J gene TRBJ2-3, with 13 bases that match TRBD2. Trimming at V came to 1 base and at J to 4 bases, leaving 2 bases not matched to a gene. The CDR3 runs 16 residues. The germline V gene encodes CDR1 LGHNA and CDR2 YSLEER. The CDR3: CASSQGTSGRPDTQYF. As DNA, the CDR3 is TGCGCCAGCAGCCAAGGGACTAGCGGGAGACCAGATACGCAGTATTTT.

This clonotype was recorded many times. The gene calls are TRBV2 and TRBJ2-7, with TRBD2 as a possible D gene (6 bases). The V end lost 10 bases, the J end lost 0 bases, and 16 bases lay between the germline ends. CDR1 SNHLY and CDR2 FYNNEI come from the germline V gene. The CDR3 runs to 14 residues. CDR3 region: CATWRDFNSYEQYF. The DNA for the CDR3 is TGTGCCACCTGGAGGGACTTCAACTCCTACGAGCAGTACTTC.

This clonotype was seen repeatedly, ten times or more. The rearrangement links TRBV5-1 to TRBJ2-1; D call uncertain. Looked up from germline, CDR1 is SGHRS and CDR2 is YFSETQ. V gave up 1 base and J gave up 0 bases, with 11 bases separating them. The CDR3 sequence is 16 residues long. CDR3 sequence: CASSLFQNPSYNEQFF. Written as DNA, the CDR3 is TGCGCCAGCAGCTTGTTTCAGAACCCCTCCTACAATGAGCAGTTCTTC.

Many counts were recorded for this clonotype. The chain has TRBV29-1 and TRBJ2-1; 10 nucleotides align to TRBD2. V lost 4 bases to trimming and J lost 9 bases; unmatched junction nucleotides: 6. CDR1 SQVTM and CDR2 ANQGSEA come from the germline V gene. The CDR3 runs to 13 residues. Here the CDR3 reads CSVGASGSGEQFF. For the CDR3, the DNA is TGCAGCGTTGGGGCTAGCGGGAGCGGTGAGCAGTTCTTC.

This clonotype was detected ten times or more. The chain couples TRBV7-2 to TRBJ2-7, with no clear D. V lost 2 bases and J 2 bases, leaving 10 bases between the germline ends. This CDR3 region has 14 residues. The germline V gene has CDR1 SGHTA and CDR2 FQGNSA. CDR3 sequence reads: CASSLNDGTYEQYF. DNA of the CDR3: TGTGCCAGCAGCTTAAACGACGGTACCTACGAGCAGTACTTC.

This clonotype showed up many times. This chain links TRBV5-6 with TRBJ2-7; no reliable D call. V lost 3 bases, J lost 3 bases, and 10 bases lay in between. Per the germline V gene, CDR1 is SGHDT and CDR2 is YYEEEE. The CDR3 has 13 residues. The CDR3 here is CASSYFGGYEQYF. As DNA, the CDR3 is TGTGCCAGCAGCTATTTCGGCGGCTACGAGCAGTACTTC.

This clonotype has ten or more counts. The rearrangement links TRBV7-8 to TRBJ1-5; D is uncertain. In germline, CDR1 is SGHVS, CDR2 FQNEAQ. The CDR3 runs 13 residues. V lost 2 bases and J 7 bases, leaving 9 bases between the germline ends. In nucleotides, the CDR3 is TGTGCCAGCAGCTTATTCCCCGGGCAGCCCCAGCATTTT. Protein sequence: CASSLFPGQPQHF.

This clonotype was seen at least ten times. V usage is TRBV11-2 and J usage is TRBJ2-3, with 8 bases lining up with TRBD2. Unmatched junction bases numbered 10, after V lost 5 bases and J lost 0 bases. Germline-derived CDR1 and CDR2 are SGHAT and FQNNGV. CDR3 length equals 17 residues. The CDR3 spells CASSQTATSGSTDTQYF. CDR3 coding DNA: TGTGCCAGCAGCCAGACCGCAACTAGCGGTAGCACAGATACGCAGTATTTT.

This clonotype was counted at least ten times. The chain joins TRBV20-1 to TRBJ1-5; D perhaps matches TRBD1 (5 bases). Germline CDR1 reads DFQATT; CDR2 reads SNEGSKA (reference sequence). The CDR3 runs to 15 residues. V lost 1 base, J lost 1 base, and 11 bases lay in between. The CDR3 DNA is TGCAGTGCTAGAGGGGCAGGGCGGAGCAATCAGCCCCAGCATTTT. Protein: CSARGAGRSNQPQHF.

This clonotype was observed many times. V gene TRBV7-3 combines with J gene TRBJ2-1; TRBD1 matches at 9 bases. This CDR3 spans 16 amino acids. The V segment lost 4 bases and the J segment 9 bases; nucleotides outside the gene matches: 13. CDR1 SGHTA and CDR2 FQGTGA come from the germline V gene. CDR3 in amino acids: CASSSLGGQGGGEQFF. CDR3 sequence (DNA): TGTGCCAGCAGCTCCTTAGGGGGACAGGGAGGCGGTGAGCAGTTCTTC.

This clonotype was recorded many times. The rearrangement uses TRBV18 and TRBJ2-1; 8 bases match TRBD2. The J segment lost 3 bases and the V segment lost 3 bases, leaving 10 bases of the junction unmatched. Germline CDR1 and CDR2: KGHSH and LQKENI. The CDR3 is 17 residues long. The CDR3 reads CASSPPSGQLLYNEQFF. Written as DNA, the CDR3 is TGTGCCAGCTCACCTCCTAGCGGGCAACTTCTCTACAATGAGCAGTTCTTC.

This clonotype was picked up many times. The chain employs TRBV7-9 and TRBJ2-5, with TRBD1 as a possible D gene (5 bases). CDR1 and CDR2 (germline): SEHNR, FQNEAQ (reference sequence). V lost 5 bases and J 8 bases, leaving 18 bases between the germline ends. The CDR3 runs 14 residues. CDR3 region: CASSPNQGLGTQYF. The CDR3 nucleotides read TGTGCCAGCAGCCCGAATCAGGGCCTGGGAACCCAGTACTTC. The full variable domain, rest sourced from reference TRBV7-9 and TRBJ2-5, is DTGVSQNPRHKITKRGQNVTFRCDPISEHNRLYWYRQTLGQGPEFLTYFQNEAQLEKSRLLSDRFSAERPKGSFSTLEIQRTEQGDSAMYLCASSPNQGLGTQYFGPGTRLLVL.

Ten or more counts support this clonotype. The V and J genes are TRBV7-9 and TRBJ1-5; unclear D gene. V lost 1 base, J lost 6 bases, and 7 bases lay in between. Germline values: CDR1 SEHNR, CDR2 FQNEAQ (reference sequence). The CDR3 runs to 13 residues. In DNA, the CDR3 is TGTGCCAGCAGCTTAGAAGCAAGTCAGCCCCAGCATTTT. This gives the protein CASSLEASQPQHF.

This clonotype was recorded many times. This sequence joins TRBV20-1 and TRBJ2-3; TRBD2 aligns across 10 bases. V lost 2 bases to trimming and J lost 4 bases; unmatched junction nucleotides: 9. The CDR3 consists of 16 residues. From germline, CDR1 is DFQATT and CDR2 SNEGSKA (reference sequence). The CDR3: CSARPLAGVGSDTQYF. DNA of the CDR3: TGCAGTGCTAGACCGCTAGCGGGAGTGGGATCAGATACGCAGTATTTT.

The rearrangement links TRBV4-2 to TRBJ2-7; a weak D match, TRBD1 (7 bases). The CDR3 is made up of 15 amino acids. The germline gives CDR1 LGHNA, CDR2 YNFKEQ. V was cut by 0 bases and J by 6 bases, with 15 bases left in between. The CDR3 is CASSQDPQGEAEQYF. For the CDR3, the DNA is TGTGCCAGCAGCCAAGATCCCCAGGGGGAGGCCGAGCAGTACTTC.

This clonotype was detected ten times or more. The chain has TRBV5-8 and TRBJ1-5, with D uncertain. Trimming took 1 base from V and 2 from J, leaving 13 bases between them. The germline V gene encodes CDR1 SGHTS and CDR2 YDEGEE. The CDR3 length is 16 residues. The CDR3 nucleotides are TGTGCCAGCAGCTTGAACTGGGGATCTGGCAATCAGCCCCAGCATTTT. Translated, it gives CASSLNWGSGNQPQHF.

This clonotype was recorded many times. CDR3 in amino acids: CASSVGPFGFLHEQYF. The CDR3 DNA is TGTGCCAGCAGCGTGGGCCCATTCGGGTTCCTGCACGAGCAGTACTTC. This rearrangement joins TRBV9 to TRBJ2-7; D remains unclear. Between the trimmed V and J ends, which lost 2 bases and 5 bases, there was a span of 20 bases. This CDR3 comprises 16 residues. CDR1 is SGDLS and CDR2 is YYNGEE in the germline V gene.

This clonotype was recorded many times. The rearrangement uses TRBV2 and TRBJ1-1, with a weak D call TRBD1 (5 bases). Trimming took off 1 base at V and 2 bases at J, with 11 bases between the two ends. The CDR3 is 15 amino acids. CDR1 and CDR2 (germline): SNHLY, FYNNEI. CDR3 loop: CASSEVRQINTEAFF. The CDR3 DNA reads as TGTGCCAGCAGTGAAGTAAGACAGATTAACACTGAAGCTTTCTTT.

This clonotype has at least ten counts. V gene TRBV18 combines with J gene TRBJ1-5, with D unresolved. V gave up 3 bases and J gave up 0 bases, with 12 bases separating them. The CDR3 spans 16 residues. Germline CDR1 KGHSH, CDR2 LQKENI. The DNA for the CDR3 is TGTGCCAGCTCACCTCGTGAAGGGCTTAGCAATCAGCCCCAGCATTTT. Protein: CASSPREGLSNQPQHF.

This clonotype has a count of ten or more. This sequence joins TRBV20-1 and TRBJ2-3, with 11 bases fitting TRBD2. The CDR3 runs 17 residues. CDR1 is DFQATT and CDR2 is SNEGSKA in the germline V gene (reference sequence). J lost 3 bases, V lost 7 bases, and 15 bases had no gene match. CDR3 in amino acids: CSVMGGFSGGATDTQYF. CDR3 DNA: TGCAGTGTTATGGGAGGATTTAGCGGGGGGGCGACAGATACGCAGTATTTT.

This clonotype has ten or more counts. The chain has TRBV29-1 and TRBJ2-2; 7 bases align to TRBD1. The V and J ends lost 3 bases and 6 bases, in that order; junction bases with no gene match: 7. This CDR3 has 14 residues. The V gene's germline CDR1 is SQVTM and CDR2 ANQGSEA. The CDR3 DNA is TGCAGCGTTGACCGACAGGGTGGGGCCGGGGAGCTGTTTTTT. It translates to CSVDRQGGAGELFF.